This T cell receptor beta chain was captured by sequencing in a study of response to subunit inactivated influenza vaccine. Study-wide results and caveats: It was suggested by the authors that few new T cells are recruited by each seasonal influenza vaccination.

In the case of this clonotype: Its target is not known.

TCRdb redid the calling of the RT-PCR reads with MiXCR, one entry per CDR3 protein. The table has about 580,000 distinct CDR3 sequences, 11% to 15% seen once. The CDR3 runs to 14 residues. The germline V gene encodes CDR1 SQVTM and CDR2 ANQGSEA. V lost 4 bases, J lost 0 bases, and 13 bases lay in between. The chain carries TRBV29-1 and TRBJ2-7, with TRBD1 as a possible D gene (5 bases). The sequenced sample was PBMCs from blood, obtained roughly 12 days after vaccination. The TCR sequence derives from a man in his fifties or sixties who received an inactivated influenza vaccine. The CDR3 coding sequence is TGCAGCGTTGTTTTGGGCAGGGACTCCTACGAGCAGTACTTC. Residues: CSVVLGRDSYEQYF.